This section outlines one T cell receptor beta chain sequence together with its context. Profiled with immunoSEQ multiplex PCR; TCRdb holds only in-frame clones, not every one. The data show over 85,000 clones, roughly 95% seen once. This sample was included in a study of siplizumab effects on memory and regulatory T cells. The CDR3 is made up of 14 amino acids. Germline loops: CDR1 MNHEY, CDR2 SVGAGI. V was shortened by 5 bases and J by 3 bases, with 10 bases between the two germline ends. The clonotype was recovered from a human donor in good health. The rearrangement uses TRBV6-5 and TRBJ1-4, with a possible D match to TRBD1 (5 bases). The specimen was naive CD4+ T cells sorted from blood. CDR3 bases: TGTGCCAGCAGTCGTGAAGGGGCTAATGAAAAACTGTTTTTT. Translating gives CASSREGANEKLFF.